These 10 T cell receptor beta chains were all obtained from the same sample, sequenced in a study of cytomegalovirus exposure and HLA in healthy donors. 13 Jbeta primers and 60 Vbeta primers were used for the PCR. Only in-frame clones appear in the TCRdb table, and some are missing; sequencing was by immunoSEQ multiplex PCR. This sample carries more than 95,000 clones, 81% of them seen once, and the ten largest clones take under 5%. Sequenced sample: PBMCs. The source is a young man in good health and CMV-seropositive.

CDR3 sequence (DNA): TGTGCTAGTGGGAACCGGGACAGGGATGGCTACACCTTC. Translation: CASGNRDRDGYTF. The chain has TRBV12-5 and TRBJ1-2; TRBD1 matches 9 bases. The CDR3 runs 13 residues. Germline V gene sequence: CDR1 LGHNT, CDR2 FRNRAP. The V segment lost 6 bases and the J segment 6 bases; nucleotides outside the gene matches: 5.

This clone has just one count. The chain carries TRBV10-3 and TRBJ2-5; 10 bases align to TRBD1. The CDR3 is 15 residues long. The junction had 5 bases not matched to a gene; V was cut back by 4 bases and J by 3 bases. Germline CDR1 ENHRY, CDR2 SYGVKD. In DNA, the CDR3 is TGTGCCATCAGTGGGACCGGGACAGGGGAAGAGACCCAGTACTTC. Protein product: CAISGTGTGEETQYF.

The chain joins TRBV2 to TRBJ2-7, with 15 bases that match TRBD2. Germline V CDR1 and CDR2: SNHLY, FYNNEI. V was clipped by 6 bases and J by 0 bases; unmatched bases: 3. The CDR3 has 16 amino acids. CDR3 protein: CASSRTSGGASYEQYF. CDR3 DNA sequence: TGTGCCAGCAGCCGGACTAGCGGGGGGGCCTCCTACGAGCAGTACTTC. Together with reference TRBV2 and TRBJ2-7, the CDR3 gives the full variable domain: EPEVTQTPSHQVTQMGQEVILRCVPISNHLYFYWYRQILGQKVEFLVSFYNNEISEKSEIFDDQFSVERPDGSNFTLKIRSTKLEDSAMYFCASSRTSGGASYEQYFGPGTRLTVT.

The rearrangement links TRBV11-2 to TRBJ2-7; D is perhaps TRBD2 (6 bases). The length of the CDR3 is 14 residues. The V gene's germline CDR1 is SGHAT and CDR2 FQNNGV. Trimming took 6 bases from V and 3 from J, leaving 15 bases between them. The CDR3 bases are TGTGCCAGCAGTTCAATGGGGGGATTCTACGAGCAGTACTTC. Translating it yields CASSSMGGFYEQYF.

The chain has TRBV18 and TRBJ1-1; D is unclear. V shed 2 bases and J shed 3 bases, with 7 bases lying between them. The germline V gene encodes CDR1 KGHSH and CDR2 LQKENI. The CDR3 runs to 13 residues. DNA of the CDR3: TGTGCCAGCTCACCAGAGATGGACACTGAAGCTTTCTTT. Translation: CASSPEMDTEAFF.

As to this clone: A much more abundant neighbour one base away suggests this may be a read error. V and J are TRBV5-4 and TRBJ2-2; 8 positions match TRBD2. Germline CDR1 SGHNT, CDR2 YYREEE (reference sequence). The CDR3 totals 16 residues. The DNA for the CDR3 is TGTGACAGCAGCTTCGGGACTAGAGGGTCCGGCGGGGAGCTGTTTTTT. It yields the protein CDSSFGTRGSGGELFF.

V gene TRBV5-1 combines with J gene TRBJ2-3, with D maybe TRBD1 (6 bases). Trimming pared 4 bases from V and 3 bases from J, leaving 9 bases between. Germline V gene data show CDR1 as SGHRS and CDR2 as YFSETQ. There are 13 residues in the CDR3. The CDR3 DNA reads as TGCGCCAGCAGCATCGGACAGACAGATACGCAGTATTTT. This encodes CASSIGQTDTQYF.

The J gene is TRBJ2-3, the V gene TRBV7-6, with 11 bases lining up with TRBD2. Germline V gene lookup returns CDR1 SGHVS and CDR2 FNYEAQ. V shed 5 bases, J shed 3 bases, and the junction held 7 bases outside the gene matches. The CDR3 spans 16 residues. The CDR3 spells CASSHSGGARTDTQYF. Written as DNA, the CDR3 is TGTGCCAGCAGCCATAGCGGGGGGGCCCGGACAGATACGCAGTATTTT.

In this sample, this clone turned up a few times. The junction and the germline gene differ at one end; a read error may be behind it. The V and J genes are TRBV7-9 and TRBJ1-2, with TRBD1 matching 7 bases. CDR1 and CDR2 (germline): SEHNR, FQNEAQ (reference sequence). CDR3 length: 19 residues. CDR3 nucleotide sequence: TGTTCCAGCAGCTTTTTACACCCCAGGGGGTGGGCAGGGAGCTATGGCTACACCTTC. Its protein is CSSSFLHPRGWAGSYGYTF.

The chain has TRBV6-1 and TRBJ1-2, with no clear D. The length of the CDR3 is 13 residues. Germline-derived CDR1 and CDR2 are MNHNS and SASEGT. With 5 bases removed from V and 5 bases from J, the gap between germline ends came to 12 bases. This CDR3 is CASSSPNYYGYTF. CDR3 in DNA: TGTGCCAGCAGTTCGCCCAACTATTATGGCTACACCTTC.